This TCR beta chain was documented in a study of blood T cell repertoires in COVID-19. Study-level information: The samples span acute and convalescent COVID-19 from the United States, Italy and Spain. PBMCs, B-cell-depleted T cells, or T cells provided the cDNA or gDNA that made up the material.

The CDR3 has 13 residues. The trim removed 6 bases at V and 2 bases at J, leaving 3 bases unmatched. Original data processing: Researchers report that nucleated cell counts were estimated from reference gene primer amplification. Produced via immunoSEQ multiplex PCR; TCRdb's table is partial and in-frame only. V and J calls and clone size follow that table, whereas D and trimming were derived from the DNA. This table holds tens of thousands of clones, 86% found once. This sequence originates from a human donor with active COVID-19. The donor label of this sample is uncertain. The chain couples TRBV12-3 or TRBV12-4 to TRBJ2-5; TRBD1 aligns across 7 bases. The specimen was peripheral blood. CDR3 region: CASSLRGQETQYF. CDR3 nucleotides: TGTGCCAGCAGCCTCAGGGGGCAAGAGACCCAGTACTTC.